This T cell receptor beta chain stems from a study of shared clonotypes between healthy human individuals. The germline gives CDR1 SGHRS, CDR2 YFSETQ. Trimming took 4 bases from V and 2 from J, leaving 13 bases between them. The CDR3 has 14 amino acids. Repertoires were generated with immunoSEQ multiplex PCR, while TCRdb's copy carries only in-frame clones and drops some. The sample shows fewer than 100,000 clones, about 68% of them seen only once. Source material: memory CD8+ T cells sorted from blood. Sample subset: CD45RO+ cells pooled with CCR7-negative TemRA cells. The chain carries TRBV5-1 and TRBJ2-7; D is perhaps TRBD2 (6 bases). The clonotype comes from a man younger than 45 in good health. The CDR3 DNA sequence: TGCGCCAGCAGCCAATCAGCGGGTACCTACGAGCAGTACTTC. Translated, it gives CASSQSAGTYEQYF.